The rows below give T cell receptor beta chains drawn from one sample of a study of T cell repertoires in cytomegalovirus infection. Which antigens these TCRs recognize remains unknown. TCRdb reanalysed the reads using MiXCR and keeps one entry per CDR3 protein. This sample has around 55,000 distinct CDR3 sequences, with roughly 20% found just once. Source: CD8+ T cells from cultured PBMCs, taken from culture after CMV antigen stimulation. The receptors come from a human donor in good health (CMV status not recorded). Some clones in this sample may be carry-over from other donors' samples. Both conserved end residues are part of each CDR3. Fields, in order: V gene, D gene, J gene, clone size, CDR3 DNA, CDR3 protein. A D gene is named only where the DNA matches it firmly. Part of the rows lack a size; the others show once, few, many or a class for expanded clones.

>TRBV12-3/TRBV12-4|.|TRBJ2-5|few
TGTGCCACCCGGACTACCGACTCCTTCCAAGAGACCCAGTACTTC
CATRTTDSFQETQYF
>TRBV19|.|TRBJ1-5|.
TGTGCCAGTAGTATAGTCCTGACCACAGAGGATCAGCCCCAGCATTTT
CASSIVLTTEDQPQHF
>TRBV4-1|.|TRBJ2-1|many
TGCGCCAGCAGCCAAGATTGGCCGGGGCGGTACAATGAGCAGTTCTTC
CASSQDWPGRYNEQFF
>TRBV6-6|.|TRBJ2-5|.
TGTGCCAGCAGTGATCGAGCGGAGTTGGAGACCCAGTACTTC
CASSDRAELETQYF
>TRBV20-1|.|TRBJ2-3|.
TGCAGTGCTCTTCCCTACGGGGGGCGCGGAGCAGATACGCAGTATTTT
CSALPYGGRGADTQYF
>TRBV7-6|.|TRBJ2-1|.
TGTGCCAGCAGCCGCGGGGACCTGAACCTCAATGAGCAGTTCTTC
CASSRGDLNLNEQFF
>TRBV19|.|TRBJ2-1|few
TGTGCCAGTAGTATAGGGTACGAATACAATGAGCAGTTCTTC
CASSIGYEYNEQFF
>TRBV7-2|TRBD2|TRBJ2-7|.
TGTGCCAGCAGCTACGTGACTAGCGGGACCGGCGAGCAGTACTTC
CASSYVTSGTGEQYF
>TRBV7-2|TRBD2|TRBJ2-7|.
TGTGCCAGCAGCTCCCAGACTAGCGGGAGACCCTCCTACGAGCAGTACTTC
CASSSQTSGRPSYEQYF
>TRBV27|.|TRBJ2-7|.
TGTGCCAGCAGCTTCTGGGGAACGGAGTACTTC
CASSFWGTEYF
>TRBV2|.|TRBJ1-1|once
TGTGCCAGCCTGCTTGCAGGGTTAATGAACACTGAAGCTTTCTTT
CASLLAGLMNTEAFF
>TRBV7-7|TRBD1|TRBJ2-5|.
TGTGCCAGCAGCTTAAGTTGGGACAGACAAGAGACCCAGTACTTC
CASSLSWDRQETQYF
>TRBV29-1|.|TRBJ2-1|few
TGCAGCGTTGTATCGGAGGCCTACAATGAGCAGTTCTTC
CSVVSEAYNEQFF
>TRBV12-3/TRBV12-4|.|TRBJ1-3|.
TGTGCCAGCAGTTTAGGCGACGCTGGAAACACCATATATTTT
CASSLGDAGNTIYF
>TRBV7-2|TRBD2|TRBJ2-1|.
TGTGCCAGCAGCACCATGGTAGCGGGGGCCCCCGAGCAGTTCTTC
CASSTMVAGAPEQFF
>TRBV9|.|TRBJ2-5|.
TGTGCCAGCAGCGTAGCTTCCGGAGGGAGGGAGACCCAGTACTTC
CASSVASGGRETQYF
>TRBV27|.|TRBJ1-6|.
TGTGCCAGCAGACCAGACAACTATAATTCACCCCTCCACTTT
CASRPDNYNSPLHF
>TRBV7-2|.|TRBJ2-7|.
TGTGCCAGCAGCCAACTACCCCCACAGGGAAGGTCCTACGAGCAGTACTTC
CASSQLPPQGRSYEQYF
>TRBV12-3/TRBV12-4|.|TRBJ1-5|few
TGTGCCAGCAGGGAGAGTAGGGATCAGCCCCAGCATTTT
CASRESRDQPQHF
>TRBV7-8|.|TRBJ2-3|.
TGTGCCAGCAGCGTATGGGGGAGGGGGCGGGAGGTCCCAGATACGCAGTATTTT
CASSVWGRGREVPDTQYF
>TRBV15|TRBD1|TRBJ1-2|few
TGTGCCACCAGCAGAGATGCGACAGGGTTTGGCTACACCTTC
CATSRDATGFGYTF
>TRBV7-6|TRBD2|TRBJ2-5|.
TGTGCCAGCAGCCGCCCCTGGGGGGGAGGAGAGACCCAGTACTTC
CASSRPWGGGETQYF
>TRBV11-2|TRBD1|TRBJ2-7|few
TGTGCCAGCAGCTTAGACAGGGGGCTTTACGAGCAGTACTTC
CASSLDRGLYEQYF
>TRBV12-3/TRBV12-4|.|TRBJ2-1|.
TGTGCCAGCAGTCCCCCGGGGGTTTACAATGAGCAGTTCTTC
CASSPPGVYNEQFF
>TRBV7-9|.|TRBJ1-1|.
TGTGCCAGCAGCTTAATATCCGGGAACACTGAAGCTTTCTTT
CASSLISGNTEAFF
>TRBV6-5|.|TRBJ1-1|.
TGTGCCAGCAGTTACTCGGGATGGGGATTGGGCACTGAAGCTTTCTTT
CASSYSGWGLGTEAFF
>TRBV6-1|.|TRBJ2-7|few
TGTGCCAGCAGTGAAGGATTGCCTTCCTGGCCCTACGAGCAGTACTTC
CASSEGLPSWPYEQYF
>TRBV7-2|.|TRBJ2-4|.
TGTGCCAGCAGCTTAGTTCCAGGGGACATTCAGTACTTC
CASSLVPGDIQYF
>TRBV27|TRBD1|TRBJ2-3|.
TGTGCCAGCAGTCCTAACAGGGGAGTATCAGATACGCAGTATTTT
CASSPNRGVSDTQYF
>TRBV29-1|TRBD1|TRBJ2-3|.
TGCAGCGTCAACAGACAGGGGGCTCGCACAGATACGCAGTATTTT
CSVNRQGARTDTQYF
>TRBV7-6|TRBD1|TRBJ2-7|many
TGTGCCAGCAGCTTAGGGACAGGGTCTTACGAGCAGTACTTC
CASSLGTGSYEQYF
>TRBV6-5|TRBD1|TRBJ1-6|few
TGTGCCAGCAGCCCGACGACAGGGACCTATAATTCACCCCTCCACTTT
CASSPTTGTYNSPLHF
>TRBV12-3/TRBV12-4|.|TRBJ1-4|few
TGTGCCAGCAGGTTTCACGCGAATGAAAAACTGTTTTTT
CASRFHANEKLFF
>TRBV7-2|TRBD2|TRBJ2-1|few
TGTGCCAGCAGCTTAGGAGAATTAGCGGGGGCTTTCTACAATGAGCAGTTCTTC
CASSLGELAGAFYNEQFF
>TRBV5-4|TRBD1|TRBJ1-5|.
TGTGCCAGCAGCTTGCGACAGGGGGGCAATCAGCCCCAGCATTTT
CASSLRQGGNQPQHF
>TRBV7-2|.|TRBJ2-3|.
TGTGCCAGCAGCCCTCAGGGGGCCCCGGGGGGTACGCAGTATTTT
CASSPQGAPGGTQYF